The next 23 T cell receptor beta chains were all read from a single sample in a study of T-cell reconstitution after alpha-beta-depleted transplantation in children (dated by TCRdb to 2016 to 2017). The receptor library was made with PCR. Instrument used: Illumina HiSeq 2500. To normalize quantification of the TCRbeta repertoire, the TCR libraries were built with molecular barcoding that relied on unique molecular identifiers. Using fastp at Q25 and MiXCR, TCRdb reprocessed the public reads and kept productive beta chains. Each CDR3 protein gets just one entry, which takes the most common genes and DNA from the rows behind it. For this sample there are around 93,000 distinct CDR3 sequences; roughly 8.4% appear just once. The ten most abundant clones make up 6.9% of the sample. Sequencing was performed on PBMCs from the stem cell graft donor, taken from the stem cell graft. Receptor source: a human donor who donated a stem cell graft to a child with congenital amegakaryocytic thrombocytopenia.

The chain carries TRBV5-1 and TRBJ2-2; 10 nucleotides agree with TRBD2. V lost 4 bases, J lost 3 bases, and 3 bases stayed unmatched. This CDR3 is 15 amino acids long. From germline, CDR1 is SGHRS and CDR2 YFSETQ. The CDR3 DNA reads as TGCGCCAGCAGCGCGGGACTAGCGTACACCGGGGAGCTGTTTTTT. Its translation: CASSAGLAYTGELFF. Using reference TRBV5-1 and TRBJ2-2 for the parts outside the CDR3, the full variable domain is KAGVTQTPRYLIKTRGQQVTLSCSPISGHRSVSWYQQTPGQGLQFLFEYFSETQRNKGNFPGRFSGRQFSNSRSEMNVSTLELGDSALYLCASSAGLAYTGELFFGEGSRLTVL.

This clonotype was picked up many times. The chain recombines TRBV6-1 with TRBJ2-7; a weak D match, TRBD1 (5 bases). The V and J ends lost 3 bases and 4 bases respectively, with 10 bases between them. CDR3 length equals 13 residues. Germline CDR1 and CDR2: MNHNS and SASEGT. The CDR3 DNA follows: TGTGCCAGCAGTGACGACAGTCGGTACGAGCAGTACTTC. Protein product: CASSDDSRYEQYF.

This clonotype was detected ten times or more. J is TRBJ1-4 and V is TRBV6-5; D uncertain. Trimming shortened V by 5 bases and J by 5 bases, and 12 bases separated the two germline ends. This CDR3 contains 14 residues. Germline V gives CDR1 MNHEY, CDR2 SVGAGI. CDR3 nucleotide sequence: TGTGCCAGCAGTCCGACAAGGATGAATGAAAAACTGTTTTTT. Amino acid sequence: CASSPTRMNEKLFF.

This clonotype showed up many times. This chain joins TRBV29-1 and TRBJ2-3; TRBD1 matches at 9 bases. Trimming took 3 bases from V and 6 from J; bases not matched to a gene: 13. In germline, CDR1 is SQVTM, CDR2 ANQGSEA. CDR3 size: 16 residues. The CDR3 spells CSVEVDGGQGADTQYF. The CDR3 coding sequence is TGCAGCGTTGAGGTCGACGGGGGACAGGGAGCGGATACGCAGTATTTT.

This clonotype was recorded at least ten times. The chain couples TRBV5-1 to TRBJ1-1; a weak D match, TRBD1 (5 bases). The V gene lost 4 bases and the J gene lost 5 bases, with 9 bases spanning the gap. This CDR3 contains 12 residues. The germline CDR1 and CDR2 sequences are SGHRS and YFSETQ. DNA of the CDR3: TGCGCCAGCAGCGCAGGGCGGACTGAAGCTTTCTTT. It is translated as CASSAGRTEAFF.

Comments on this clonotype: One base away lies a much larger clone, so this may be a sequencing read error. This CDR3 is CASRGGAKDTQYF. The CDR3 DNA reads as TGTGCCAGCAGGGGGGGGGCTAAGGATACGCAGTATTTT. This chain uses TRBV12-3 or TRBV12-4 with TRBJ2-3; perhaps TRBD2 as D (7 bases). V dropped 6 bases and J dropped 6 bases, with 13 bases sitting between them. The CDR3 has 13 amino acids.

This clonotype was seen many times. The gene calls are TRBV2 and TRBJ2-1; maybe TRBD2 (6 bases). The CDR3 is made up of 13 amino acids. Germline assignment: CDR1 SNHLY and CDR2 FYNNEI. V was clipped by 8 bases and J by 5 bases, with 13 bases between them. CDR3 sequence reads: CASLQGLNNEQFF. The CDR3 region has the DNA TGTGCCAGCCTTCAGGGACTTAACAATGAGCAGTTCTTC.

This clonotype was found many times. The rearrangement links TRBV7-6 to TRBJ2-5; D is unresolved. CDR3 length: 15 residues. Germline-derived CDR1 and CDR2 are SGHVS and FNYEAQ. V was shortened by 1 base and J by 2 bases, with 11 bases between the two germline ends. CDR3 DNA: TGTGCCAGCAGCTTAGGTGCTCGGATACAAGAGACCCAGTACTTC. Amino acids: CASSLGARIQETQYF.

This clonotype appeared many times. The chain recombines TRBV5-5 with TRBJ2-5; the D is unclear. Per the germline V gene, CDR1 is SGHKS and CDR2 is YYEKEE (reference sequence). Trimming shortened V by 2 bases and J by 2 bases, and 4 bases separated the two germline ends. This CDR3 region has 12 residues. CDR3 residues: CASSFTQETQYF. CDR3 nucleotide sequence: TGTGCCAGCAGCTTCACACAAGAGACCCAGTACTTC. Together with reference TRBV5-5 and TRBJ2-5, the CDR3 gives the full variable domain: DAGVTQSPTHLIKTRGQQVTLRCSPISGHKSVSWYQQVLGQGPQFIFQYYEKEERGRGNFPDRFSARQFPNYSSELNVNALLLGDSALYLCASSFTQETQYFGPGTRLLVL.

This clonotype was found many times. The genes are TRBV29-1 and TRBJ2-3; D is perhaps TRBD1 or TRBD2 (6 bases each). This CDR3 is built from 18 residues. CDR1 and CDR2 (germline): SQVTM, ANQGSEA. Trimming removed 6 bases from V and 2 bases from J, with 27 bases in between. The CDR3 nucleotides read TGCAGCGTCGCTCCGAGGGGGGCAGCCCTAAGCACCACAGATACGCAGTATTTT. It is translated as CSVAPRGAALSTTDTQYF.

V and J are TRBV30 and TRBJ2-6, with D unresolved. Germline CDR1 GTSNPN, CDR2 SVGIG (reference sequence). The CDR3 covers 15 residues. Trimming shortened V by 4 bases and J by 4 bases, and 14 bases separated the two germline ends. Here the CDR3 reads CAWNLPVEGANVLTF. The CDR3 DNA reads as TGTGCCTGGAACCTCCCCGTTGAGGGGGCCAACGTCCTGACTTTC.

In this sample, this clonotype turned up many times. J is TRBJ1-5 and V is TRBV5-1, with D possibly TRBD1 on 6 matching bases. The germline V and J ends were trimmed by 1 base and 7 bases, with 9 bases remaining between them. Germline V gene sequence: CDR1 SGHRS, CDR2 YFSETQ. The CDR3 has 13 amino acids. As DNA, the CDR3 is TGCGCCAGCAGCTTGATGGGGGGCCAGCCCCAGCATTTT. This gives the protein CASSLMGGQPQHF.

This clonotype was counted only a few times. This chain links TRBV5-1 with TRBJ2-1; D perhaps matches TRBD1 (6 bases). CDR1 is SGHRS, CDR2 YFSETQ, per germline. V was shortened by 3 bases and J by 7 bases, with 20 bases between the two germline ends. CDR3 length: 16 residues. CDR3 protein: CASSSTGTRATNEQFF. The CDR3 region has the DNA TGCGCCAGCAGCTCAACCGGGACACGGGCTACGAATGAGCAGTTCTTC.

This clonotype was recorded many times. The chain couples TRBV20-1 to TRBJ1-5; no clear D gene. Germline V gene sequence: CDR1 DFQATT, CDR2 SNEGSKA (reference sequence). The length of the CDR3 is 10 residues. V was clipped by 7 bases and J by 5 bases, with 6 bases between them. CDR3 nucleotide sequence: TGCAGTGTCCGACATCAGCCCCAGCATTTT. Protein sequence: CSVRHQPQHF.

This clonotype was detected only a few times. The CDR3 sequence is CASSPTQGMGSTEAFF. In DNA form, the CDR3 reads TGTGCCAGCAGCCCGACCCAGGGGATGGGCAGTACTGAAGCTTTCTTT. V gene TRBV3-1 combines with J gene TRBJ1-1; tentative D call: TRBD1 (6 bases). This CDR3 comprises 16 residues. CDR1 and CDR2 (germline): LGHDT, YNNKEL (reference sequence). Trimming pared 4 bases from V and 5 bases from J, leaving 20 bases between.

This clonotype was seen many times. The CDR3 sequence: CSGRQNYGYTF. The CDR3 DNA follows: TGCAGTGGTCGCCAGAACTATGGCTACACCTTC. J is TRBJ1-2 and V is TRBV20-1, with no clear D. Germline V gene lookup returns CDR1 DFQATT and CDR2 SNEGSKA (reference sequence). Trimming cost V 7 bases and J 2 bases, with 8 bases left between them. There are 11 residues in the CDR3.

This clonotype was seen many times. The chain is built from TRBV20-1 and TRBJ2-7; 12 bases are a match to TRBD1. The CDR3 is made up of 13 amino acids. Looked up from germline, CDR1 is DFQATT and CDR2 is SNEGSKA (reference sequence). The CDR3 is CSVWGQGAHEQYF. CDR3 DNA sequence: TGCAGCGTCTGGGGACAGGGGGCCCACGAGCAGTACTTC.

This clonotype was recorded many times. The chain employs TRBV7-2 and TRBJ1-2; D gene ambiguous. V lost 5 bases and J 2 bases, leaving 12 bases between the germline ends. Germline assignment: CDR1 SGHTA and CDR2 FQGNSA. The CDR3 length is 14 residues. The CDR3 protein is CASSPTVTNYGYTF. CDR3 sequence (DNA): TGTGCCAGCAGCCCGACGGTGACCAACTATGGCTACACCTTC.

This clonotype came up many times. This rearrangement joins TRBV20-1 to TRBJ2-1; TRBD2 matches at 8 bases. Looked up from germline, CDR1 is DFQATT and CDR2 is SNEGSKA (reference sequence). Germline trimming cut 3 bases from V and 0 bases from J; bases unmatched to any gene: 13. This CDR3 has 18 amino acids. CDR3 nucleotides: TGCAGTGCTAGCCGACTAGCGCTGGACCCTAGCTCCTACAATGAGCAGTTCTTC. Protein product: CSASRLALDPSSYNEQFF.

As to this clonotype: A much larger clonotype is one base distant, so this may be a read error. The chain couples TRBV28 to TRBJ2-4, with 8 bases aligning to TRBD1. This CDR3 has 14 amino acids. Germline CDR1 reads MDHEN; CDR2 reads SYDVKM. The CDR3 sequence is CASSSGQERNSQYF. The CDR3 DNA reads as TGTGCCAGCAGTTCGGGACAGGAGCGGAACAGTCAGTACTTC.

This clonotype was counted many times. The V and J genes are TRBV6-1 and TRBJ1-2; possibly TRBD1 for D (5 bases). V lost 5 bases and J 8 bases, leaving 18 bases between the germline ends. Germline V gene data show CDR1 as MNHNS and CDR2 as SASEGT. The CDR3 has 14 amino acids. The CDR3 spells CASSPPEGLGGYTF. The CDR3 region has the DNA TGTGCCAGCAGTCCCCCAGAGGGGCTGGGGGGCTACACCTTC.

The sample holds many counts of this clonotype. The chain employs TRBV29-1 and TRBJ1-1; perhaps TRBD1 as D (5 bases). CDR1 is SQVTM, CDR2 ANQGSEA, per germline. Trimming stripped 6 bases from V and 0 bases from J, with 11 bases between. The CDR3 sequence is 13 residues long. The CDR3 here is CSVRREMNTEAFF. CDR3 DNA sequence: TGCAGCGTCCGCAGGGAAATGAACACTGAAGCTTTCTTT.

The CDR3 sequence: CASSPHVQGGSQPQHF. CDR3 DNA sequence: TGTGCCAGCAGCCCACACGTACAGGGAGGTAGCCAGCCCCAGCATTTT. The chain recombines TRBV7-8 with TRBJ1-5; tentative D call: TRBD1 (6 bases). Germline assignment: CDR1 SGHVS and CDR2 FQNEAQ. V lost 5 bases and J lost 7, with 21 bases in between. The length of the CDR3 is 16 residues.